This TCR beta chain is drawn from a study of cytomegalovirus exposure and HLA in healthy donors. A multiplex PCR was run with 60 Vbeta primers and 13 Jbeta primers. Libraries were prepared by immunoSEQ multiplex PCR; TCRdb keeps only in-frame clonotypes and omits some of them. Of about 190,000 clones listed, about 80% were seen once; the top ten hold under 0.75%. Germline V gene sequence: CDR1 SEHNR, CDR2 FQNEAQ (reference sequence). CDR3 length: 18 amino acids. Sequencing was performed on PBMCs. This chain links TRBV7-9 with TRBJ2-5; TRBD2 matches at 12 bases. The end of the DNA aligns better with TRBJ2-7, so the J call may be wrong. The sequence derives from a boy younger than 18 in good health and CMV-seronegative. CDR3: CASSPGASGRAGVYEQYF. DNA for the CDR3: TGTGCCAGCAGCCCCGGAGCTAGCGGGAGGGCCGGGGTCTACGAGCAGTACTTC.